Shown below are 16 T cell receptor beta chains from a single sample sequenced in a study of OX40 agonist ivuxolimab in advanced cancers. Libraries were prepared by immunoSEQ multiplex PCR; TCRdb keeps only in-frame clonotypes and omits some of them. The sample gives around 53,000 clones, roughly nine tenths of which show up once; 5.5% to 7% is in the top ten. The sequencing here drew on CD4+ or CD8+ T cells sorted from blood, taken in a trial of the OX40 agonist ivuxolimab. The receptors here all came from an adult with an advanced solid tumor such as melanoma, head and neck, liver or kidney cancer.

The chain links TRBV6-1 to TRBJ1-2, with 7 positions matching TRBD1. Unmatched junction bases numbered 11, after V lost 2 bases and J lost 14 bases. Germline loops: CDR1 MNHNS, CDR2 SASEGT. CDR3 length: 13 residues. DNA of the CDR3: TGTGCCAGCAGTGAAAGAATCGGACAGGACGAGACCTTC. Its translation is CASSERIGQDETF.

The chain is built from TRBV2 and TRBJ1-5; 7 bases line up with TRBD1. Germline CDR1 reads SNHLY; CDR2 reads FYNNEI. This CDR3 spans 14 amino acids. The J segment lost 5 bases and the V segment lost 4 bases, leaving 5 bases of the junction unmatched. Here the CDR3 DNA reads TGTGCCAGCAGTGGGACAGGAGGTCATCAGCCCCAGCATTTT. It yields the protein CASSGTGGHQPQHF.

The DNA of the CDR3 is TGCGCCAGCAGCTTGACCGGGGTCCTCTCCTACGAGCAGTACTTC. Protein sequence: CASSLTGVLSYEQYF. J is TRBJ2-7 and V is TRBV5-1; weak D call: TRBD2 (5 bases). Germline lookup yields CDR1 SGHRS and CDR2 YFSETQ. The CDR3 runs to 15 residues. Trimming cost V 1 base and J 0 bases, with 11 bases left between them.

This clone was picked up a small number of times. Written as DNA, the CDR3 is TGTGCCAGCAGCGCCCGCTTTAAGGAGCAGTTCTTC. This sequence encodes CASSARFKEQFF. The chain employs TRBV9 and TRBJ2-1, with D unclear. V gave up 3 bases and J gave up 10 bases, with 11 bases separating them. The CDR3 consists of 12 residues. Germline loops: CDR1 SGDLS, CDR2 YYNGEE.

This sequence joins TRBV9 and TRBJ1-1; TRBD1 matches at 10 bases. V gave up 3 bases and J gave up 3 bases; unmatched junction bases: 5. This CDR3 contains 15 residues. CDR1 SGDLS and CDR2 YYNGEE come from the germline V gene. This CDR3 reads CASSAGQGEDTEAFF. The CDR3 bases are TGTGCCAGCAGCGCAGGACAGGGGGAAGACACTGAAGCTTTCTTT. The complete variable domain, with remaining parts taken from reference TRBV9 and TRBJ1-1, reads DSGVTQTPKHLITATGQRVTLRCSPRSGDLSVYWYQQSLDQGLQFLIQYYNGEERAKGNILERFSAQQFPDLHSELNLSSLELGDSALYFCASSAGQGEDTEAFFGQGTRLTVV.

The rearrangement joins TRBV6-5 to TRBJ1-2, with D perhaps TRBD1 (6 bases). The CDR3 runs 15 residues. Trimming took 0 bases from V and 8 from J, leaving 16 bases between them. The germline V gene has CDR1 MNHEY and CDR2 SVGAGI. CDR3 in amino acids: CASSYSSAGAGGYTF. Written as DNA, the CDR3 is TGTGCCAGCAGTTACTCCTCTGCGGGGGCAGGAGGCTACACCTTC.

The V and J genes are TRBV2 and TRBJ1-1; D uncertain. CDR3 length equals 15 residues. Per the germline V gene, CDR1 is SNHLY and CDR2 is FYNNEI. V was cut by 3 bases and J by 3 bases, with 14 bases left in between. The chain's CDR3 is CASSDWSPDHTEAFF. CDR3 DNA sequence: TGTGCCAGCAGTGACTGGAGCCCCGATCACACTGAAGCTTTCTTT. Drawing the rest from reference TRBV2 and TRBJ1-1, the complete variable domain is EPEVTQTPSHQVTQMGQEVILRCVPISNHLYFYWYRQILGQKVEFLVSFYNNEISEKSEIFDDQFSVERPDGSNFTLKIRSTKLEDSAMYFCASSDWSPDHTEAFFGQGTRLTVV.

DNA of the CDR3: TGTGCCAGCAGCCCTAGACTAGCGGGGGCCGCAACATACAATGAGCAGTTCTTC. This gives the protein CASSPRLAGAATYNEQFF. The chain recombines TRBV5-6 with TRBJ2-1; TRBD2 aligns across 12 bases. After removal of 4 bases from V and 4 bases from J, the junction contained 12 bases not matched to a gene. Germline assignment: CDR1 SGHDT and CDR2 YYEEEE. There are 18 residues in the CDR3.

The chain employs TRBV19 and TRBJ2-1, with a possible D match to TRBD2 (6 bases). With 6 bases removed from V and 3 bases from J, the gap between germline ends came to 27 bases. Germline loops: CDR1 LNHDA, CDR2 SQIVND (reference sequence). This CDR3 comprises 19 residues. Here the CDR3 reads CASSGEVFGGLNFYNEQFF. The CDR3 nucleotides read TGTGCCAGTAGCGGGGAGGTGTTTGGGGGGTTAAACTTCTACAATGAGCAGTTCTTC.

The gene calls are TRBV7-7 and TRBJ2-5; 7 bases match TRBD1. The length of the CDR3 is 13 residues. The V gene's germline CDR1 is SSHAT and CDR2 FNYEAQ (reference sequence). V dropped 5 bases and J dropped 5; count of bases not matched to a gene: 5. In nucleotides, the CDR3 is TGTGCCAGCAGCGCCGACAGGGTGGAGACCCAGTACTTC. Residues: CASSADRVETQYF.

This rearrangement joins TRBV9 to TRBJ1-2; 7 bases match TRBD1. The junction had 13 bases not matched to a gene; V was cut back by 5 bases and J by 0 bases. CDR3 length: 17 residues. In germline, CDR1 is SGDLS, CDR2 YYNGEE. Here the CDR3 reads CASRHTRTGRPNYGYTF. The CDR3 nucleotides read TGTGCCAGCAGACATACCCGGACAGGCCGACCTAACTATGGCTACACCTTC.

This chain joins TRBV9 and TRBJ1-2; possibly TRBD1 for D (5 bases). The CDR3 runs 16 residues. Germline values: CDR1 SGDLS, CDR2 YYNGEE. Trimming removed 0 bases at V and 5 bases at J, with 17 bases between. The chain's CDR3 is CASSVAAGGRKYGYTF. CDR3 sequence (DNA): TGTGCCAGCAGCGTAGCTGCGGGGGGAAGAAAGTATGGCTACACCTTC.

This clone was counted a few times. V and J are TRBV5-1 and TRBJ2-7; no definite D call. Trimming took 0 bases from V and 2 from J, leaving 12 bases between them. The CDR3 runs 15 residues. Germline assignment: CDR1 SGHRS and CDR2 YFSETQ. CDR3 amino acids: CASSLESRPTYEQYF. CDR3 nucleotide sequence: TGCGCCAGCAGCTTGGAGTCCAGGCCCACCTACGAGCAGTACTTC.

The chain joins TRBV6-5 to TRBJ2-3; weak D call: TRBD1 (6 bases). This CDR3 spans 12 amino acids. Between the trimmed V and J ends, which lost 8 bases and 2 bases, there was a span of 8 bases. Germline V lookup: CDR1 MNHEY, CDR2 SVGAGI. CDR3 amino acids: CASQGLTDTQYF. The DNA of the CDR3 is TGTGCCAGCCAGGGGCTCACAGATACGCAGTATTTT.

In nucleotides, the CDR3 is TGTGCCTGGAGTGCGACAGGGGGTTTACAGCCCCAGCATTTT. Translating gives CAWSATGGLQPQHF. The genes are TRBV30 and TRBJ1-5; 9 bases map to TRBD1. Unmatched junction bases numbered 5, after V lost 1 base and J lost 7 bases. Germline loops: CDR1 GTSNPN, CDR2 SVGIG (reference sequence). This CDR3 comprises 14 residues.

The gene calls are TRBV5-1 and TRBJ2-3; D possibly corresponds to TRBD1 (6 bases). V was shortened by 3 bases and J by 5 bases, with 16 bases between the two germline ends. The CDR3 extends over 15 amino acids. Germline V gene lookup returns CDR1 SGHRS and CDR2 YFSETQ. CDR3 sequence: CASSSRAGVGDTQYF. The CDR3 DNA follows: TGCGCCAGCAGCTCTCGGGCAGGGGTGGGAGATACGCAGTATTTT.